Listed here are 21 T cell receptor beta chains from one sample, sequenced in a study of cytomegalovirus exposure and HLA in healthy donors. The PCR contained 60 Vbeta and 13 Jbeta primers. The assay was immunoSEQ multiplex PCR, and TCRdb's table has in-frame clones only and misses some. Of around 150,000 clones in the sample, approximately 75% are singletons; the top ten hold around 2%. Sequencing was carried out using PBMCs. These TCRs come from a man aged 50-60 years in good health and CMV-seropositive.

CDR3 nucleotides: TGTGCCAGCAGCTTAGCGTGGACTAGCGGGGGGACCTACGAGCAGTACTTC. Protein sequence: CASSLAWTSGGTYEQYF. This rearrangement joins TRBV7-2 to TRBJ2-7, with 14 bases aligning to TRBD2. V shed 0 bases, J shed 2 bases, and the junction held 3 bases outside the gene matches. This CDR3 has 17 residues. Germline loops: CDR1 SGHTA, CDR2 FQGNSA.

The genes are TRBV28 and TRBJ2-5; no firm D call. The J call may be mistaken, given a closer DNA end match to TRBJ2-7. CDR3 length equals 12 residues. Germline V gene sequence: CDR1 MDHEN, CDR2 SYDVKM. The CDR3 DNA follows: TGTGCCAGCAGCTGGAGCTCCTACGAGCAGTACTTC. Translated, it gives CASSWSSYEQYF.

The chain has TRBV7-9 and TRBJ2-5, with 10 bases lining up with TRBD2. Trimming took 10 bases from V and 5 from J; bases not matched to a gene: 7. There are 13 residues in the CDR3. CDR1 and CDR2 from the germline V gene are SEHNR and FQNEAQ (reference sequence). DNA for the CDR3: TGTGCCACCGGAGCGGGGGGGCGGGAGACCCAGTACTTC. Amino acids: CATGAGGRETQYF.

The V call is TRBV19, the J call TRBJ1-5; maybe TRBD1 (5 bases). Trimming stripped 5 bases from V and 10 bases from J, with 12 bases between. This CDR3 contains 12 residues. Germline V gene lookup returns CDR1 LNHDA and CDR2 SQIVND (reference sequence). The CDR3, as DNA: TGTGCCAGTAGTCCATCAGGGTCACCCCAGCATTTT. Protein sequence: CASSPSGSPQHF.

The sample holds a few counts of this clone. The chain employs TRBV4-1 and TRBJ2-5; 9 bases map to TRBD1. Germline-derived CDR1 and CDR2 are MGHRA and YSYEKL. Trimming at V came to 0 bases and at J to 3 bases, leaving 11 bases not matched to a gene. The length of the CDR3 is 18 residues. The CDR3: CASSQDDRGSGIKETQYF. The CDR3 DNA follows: TGCGCCAGCAGCCAAGACGACAGGGGGAGCGGAATTAAAGAGACCCAGTACTTC.

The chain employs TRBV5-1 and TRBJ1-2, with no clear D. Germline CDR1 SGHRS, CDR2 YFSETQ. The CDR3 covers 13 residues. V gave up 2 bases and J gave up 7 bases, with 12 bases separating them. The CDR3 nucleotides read TGCGCCAGCAGCTTTGATTCGGCGGGTGGCTACACCTTC. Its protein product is CASSFDSAGGYTF.

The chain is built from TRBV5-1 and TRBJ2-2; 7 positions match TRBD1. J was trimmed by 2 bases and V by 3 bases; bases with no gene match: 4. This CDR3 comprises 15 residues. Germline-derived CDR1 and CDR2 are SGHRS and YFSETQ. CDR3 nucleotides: TGCGCCAGCAGCTGGGACAGATATAACACCGGGGAGCTGTTTTTT. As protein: CASSWDRYNTGELFF. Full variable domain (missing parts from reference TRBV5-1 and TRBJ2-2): KAGVTQTPRYLIKTRGQQVTLSCSPISGHRSVSWYQQTPGQGLQFLFEYFSETQRNKGNFPGRFSGRQFSNSRSEMNVSTLELGDSALYLCASSWDRYNTGELFFGEGSRLTVL.

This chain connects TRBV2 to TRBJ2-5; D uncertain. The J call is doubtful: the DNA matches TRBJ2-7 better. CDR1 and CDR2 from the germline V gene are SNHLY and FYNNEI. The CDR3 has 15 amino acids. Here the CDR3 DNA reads TGTGCCAGCAGTGAATCGGGTTTCTTTGGTAACGAGCAGTACTTC. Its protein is CASSESGFFGNEQYF.

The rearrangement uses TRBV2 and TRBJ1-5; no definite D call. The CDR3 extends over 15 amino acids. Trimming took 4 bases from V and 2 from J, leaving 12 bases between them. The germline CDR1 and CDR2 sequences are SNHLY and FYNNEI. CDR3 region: CASSVARDGNQPQHF. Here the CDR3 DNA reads TGTGCCAGCAGTGTTGCGAGGGATGGCAATCAGCCCCAGCATTTT. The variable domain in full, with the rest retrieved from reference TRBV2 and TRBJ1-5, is EPEVTQTPSHQVTQMGQEVILRCVPISNHLYFYWYRQILGQKVEFLVSFYNNEISEKSEIFDDQFSVERPDGSNFTLKIRSTKLEDSAMYFCASSVARDGNQPQHFGDGTRLSIL.

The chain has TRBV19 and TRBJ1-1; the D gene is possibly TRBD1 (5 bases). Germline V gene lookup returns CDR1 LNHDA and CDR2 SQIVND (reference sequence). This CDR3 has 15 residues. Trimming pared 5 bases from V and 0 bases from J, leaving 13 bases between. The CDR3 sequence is CASSVGDSLNTEAFF. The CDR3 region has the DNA TGTGCCAGTAGTGTGGGTGACAGTCTGAACACTGAAGCTTTCTTT. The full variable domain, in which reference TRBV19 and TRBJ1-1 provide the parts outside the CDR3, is DGGITQSPKYLFRKEGQNVTLSCEQNLNHDAMYWYRQDPGQGLRLIYYSQIVNDFQKGDIAEGYSVSREKKESFPLTVTSAQKNPTAFYLCASSVGDSLNTEAFFGQGTRLTVV.

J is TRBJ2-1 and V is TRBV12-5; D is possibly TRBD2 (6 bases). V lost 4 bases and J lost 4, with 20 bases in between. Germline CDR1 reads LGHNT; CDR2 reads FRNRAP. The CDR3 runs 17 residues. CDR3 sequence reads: CASGSDPTSRGYNEQFF. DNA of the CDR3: TGTGCTAGTGGTTCAGATCCGACTAGTAGGGGATACAATGAGCAGTTCTTC.

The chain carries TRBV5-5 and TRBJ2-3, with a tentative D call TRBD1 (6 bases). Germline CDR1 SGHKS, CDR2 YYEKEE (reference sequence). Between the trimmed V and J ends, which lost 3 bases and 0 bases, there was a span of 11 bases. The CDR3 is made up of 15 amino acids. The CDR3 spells CASSSTRGSTDTQYF. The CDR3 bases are TGTGCCAGCAGCTCAACCAGGGGTAGCACAGATACGCAGTATTTT.

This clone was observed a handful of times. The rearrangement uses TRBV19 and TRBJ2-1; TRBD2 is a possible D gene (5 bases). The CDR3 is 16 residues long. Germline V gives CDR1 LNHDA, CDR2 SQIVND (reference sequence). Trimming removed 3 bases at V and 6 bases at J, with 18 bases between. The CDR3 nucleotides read TGTGCCAGTAGTATGGCCCGGAGGCTTGGGCTCAATGAGCAGTTCTTC. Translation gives CASSMARRLGLNEQFF. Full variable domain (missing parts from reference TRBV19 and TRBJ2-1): DGGITQSPKYLFRKEGQNVTLSCEQNLNHDAMYWYRQDPGQGLRLIYYSQIVNDFQKGDIAEGYSVSREKKESFPLTVTSAQKNPTAFYLCASSMARRLGLNEQFFGPGTRLTVL.

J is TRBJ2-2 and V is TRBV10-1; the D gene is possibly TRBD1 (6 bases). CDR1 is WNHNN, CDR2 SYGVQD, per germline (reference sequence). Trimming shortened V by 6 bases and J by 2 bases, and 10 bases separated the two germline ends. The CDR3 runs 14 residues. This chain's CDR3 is CASRQGSNTGELFF. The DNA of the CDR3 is TGCGCCAGCAGACAGGGCAGCAACACCGGGGAGCTGTTTTTT.

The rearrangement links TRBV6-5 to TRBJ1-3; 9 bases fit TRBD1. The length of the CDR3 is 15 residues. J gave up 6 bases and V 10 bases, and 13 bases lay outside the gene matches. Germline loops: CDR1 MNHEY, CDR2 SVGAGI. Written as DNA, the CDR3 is TGTGCCACCACTTACCCGACAGGGGGTGAAAACACCATATATTTT. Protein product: CATTYPTGGENTIYF.

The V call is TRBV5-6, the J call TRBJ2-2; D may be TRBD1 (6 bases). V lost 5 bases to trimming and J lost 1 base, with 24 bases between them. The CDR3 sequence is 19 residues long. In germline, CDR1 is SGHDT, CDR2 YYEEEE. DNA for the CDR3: TGTGCCAGCAGTTCCCCGGGACACCCCCAGGGGATGAACACCGGGGAGCTGTTTTTT. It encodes CASSSPGHPQGMNTGELFF.

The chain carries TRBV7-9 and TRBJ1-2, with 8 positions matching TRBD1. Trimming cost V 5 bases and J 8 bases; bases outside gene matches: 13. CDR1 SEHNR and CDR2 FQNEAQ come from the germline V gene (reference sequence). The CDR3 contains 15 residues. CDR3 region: CASSTRETGEDGYTF. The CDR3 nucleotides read TGTGCCAGCAGCACCAGGGAGACAGGGGAAGACGGCTACACCTTC.

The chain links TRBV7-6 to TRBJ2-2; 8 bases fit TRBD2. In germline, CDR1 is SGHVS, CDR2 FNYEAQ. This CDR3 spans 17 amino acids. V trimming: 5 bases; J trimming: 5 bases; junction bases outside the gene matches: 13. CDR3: CASSDHGAGGDTGELFF. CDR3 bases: TGTGCCAGCAGCGATCATGGGGCGGGGGGTGATACCGGGGAGCTGTTTTTT.

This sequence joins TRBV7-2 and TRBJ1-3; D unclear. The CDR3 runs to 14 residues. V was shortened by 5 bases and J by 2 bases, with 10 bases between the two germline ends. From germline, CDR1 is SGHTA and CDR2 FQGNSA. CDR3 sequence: CASSPDSTGNTIYF. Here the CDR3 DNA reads TGTGCCAGCAGCCCGGACTCTACTGGAAACACCATATATTTT.

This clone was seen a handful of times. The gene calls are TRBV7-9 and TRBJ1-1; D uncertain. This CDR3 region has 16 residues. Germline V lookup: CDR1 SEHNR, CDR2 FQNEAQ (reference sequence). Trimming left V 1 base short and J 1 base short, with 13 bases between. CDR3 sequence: CASSLGVRGKNTEAFF. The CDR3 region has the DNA TGTGCCAGCAGCTTAGGGGTTAGAGGCAAGAACACTGAAGCTTTCTTT. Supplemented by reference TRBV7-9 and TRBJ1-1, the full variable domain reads DTGVSQNPRHKITKRGQNVTFRCDPISEHNRLYWYRQTLGQGPEFLTYFQNEAQLEKSRLLSDRFSAERPKGSFSTLEIQRTEQGDSAMYLCASSLGVRGKNTEAFFGQGTRLTVV.

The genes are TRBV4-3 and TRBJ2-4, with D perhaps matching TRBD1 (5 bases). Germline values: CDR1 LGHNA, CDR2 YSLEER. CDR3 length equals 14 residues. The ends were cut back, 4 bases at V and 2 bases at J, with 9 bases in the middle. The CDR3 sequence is CASSPQGSKNIQYF. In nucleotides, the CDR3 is TGCGCCAGCAGCCCCCAGGGATCCAAAAACATTCAGTACTTC.